This TCR beta chain originates from a study of T-cell memory formation after mild COVID-19. This clonotype was detected a few times. TCRdb passed the 5' RACE reads through MiXCR, listing each CDR3 protein once. The data hold hundreds of thousands of distinct CDR3 sequences, with less than 25% observed a single time. V lost 4 bases and J 6 bases, leaving 18 bases between the germline ends. CDR1 is KGHDR and CDR2 is SFDVKD in the germline V gene. CDR3 length equals 16 residues. Sequenced input: PBMCs or a T cell subset sorted from them (not recorded which). The V call is TRBV24-1, the J call TRBJ2-1; no reliable D call. This clonotype was sampled from an adult woman who had mild COVID-19 (a few samples of this study predate the infection). Cell type and time point are not known. The CDR3 region has the DNA TGTGCCACCAGTGACCCTTCAAGACTGACGAGCAATGAGCAGTTCTTC. Translation: CATSDPSRLTSNEQFF.